A single sample gave rise to the 21 T cell receptor beta chains below, sequenced in a study of blood T cell repertoires in COVID-19. The data were produced by immunoSEQ multiplex PCR, yet TCRdb's version contains in-frame clones alone and is incomplete. The repertoire holds about 94,000 clones, with about 80% as singletons. The sequenced sample consisted of peripheral blood. Receptors were obtained from a man between 60 and 75 years old with acute or convalescent COVID-19.

The rearrangement joins TRBV13 to TRBJ2-1; TRBD1 aligns across 11 bases. Germline trimming cut 4 bases from V and 4 bases from J; bases unmatched to any gene: 3. The CDR3 extends over 15 amino acids. Germline-derived CDR1 and CDR2 are PRHDT and FYEKMQ (reference sequence). The CDR3 DNA is TGTGCCAGCAGCTCCGGGACAGGGGGTTACAATGAGCAGTTCTTC. This encodes CASSSGTGGYNEQFF. The entire variable domain, with the rest obtained from reference TRBV13 and TRBJ2-1, is as follows: AAGVIQSPRHLIKEKRETATLKCYPIPRHDTVYWYQQGPGQDPQFLISFYEKMQSDKGSIPDRFSAQQFSDYHSELNMSSLELGDSALYFCASSSGTGGYNEQFFGPGTRLTVL.

V gene TRBV5-4 combines with J gene TRBJ2-2; 8 nucleotides match TRBD2. Germline CDR1 is SGHNT and CDR2 is YYREEE (reference sequence). The CDR3 is 15 amino acids. V gave up 9 bases and J gave up 4 bases; unmatched junction bases: 11. The CDR3 DNA is TGTGCCAATTCCCCCGGGGGGGCCGGCACCGGGGAGCTGTTTTTT. Translated, it gives CANSPGGAGTGELFF.

V and J are TRBV7-9 and TRBJ1-1; tentatively, D is TRBD1 (6 bases). This CDR3 is built from 15 residues. Trimming removed 5 bases at V and 5 bases at J, with 18 bases between. Germline V lookup: CDR1 SEHNR, CDR2 FQNEAQ (reference sequence). CDR3 bases: TGTGCCAGCAGCCGCCGGGACACCGAGGGGACTGAAGCTTTCTTT. Amino acid sequence: CASSRRDTEGTEAFF.

The chain combines TRBV5-3 with TRBJ1-5, with 11 bases matching TRBD1. TRBV5-3 counts as an open reading frame of uncertain function. This CDR3 is built from 14 residues. The junction had 3 bases not matched to a gene; V was cut back by 3 bases and J by 7 bases. CDR3 loop: CARSSGQGGQPQHF. CDR3 nucleotides: TGTGCCAGAAGCTCGGGACAGGGGGGCCAGCCCCAGCATTTT.

The chain is built from TRBV24-1 and TRBJ2-3, with 7 bases matching TRBD1. This CDR3 has 15 residues. The V and J ends lost 4 bases and 3 bases, in that order; junction bases with no gene match: 6. Germline CDR1 is KGHDR and CDR2 is SFDVKD. CDR3 sequence (DNA): TGTGCCACCAGTGACCTCGACAGGGAGACAGATACGCAGTATTTT. Translation: CATSDLDRETDTQYF.

The gene calls are TRBV29-1 and TRBJ2-5, with a possible D match to TRBD1 (6 bases). CDR1 and CDR2 (germline): SQVTM, ANQGSEA. CDR3 length: 15 amino acids. Trimming took 1 base from V and 0 from J, leaving 12 bases between them. The CDR3 region has the DNA TGCAGCGTTGAAGCCCTCGGGGACAACCAAGAGACCCAGTACTTC. It translates to CSVEALGDNQETQYF.

The chain has TRBV4-1 and TRBJ2-1, with 9 bases identical to TRBD2. With 0 bases clipped from V and 4 bases from J, the junction kept 4 bases outside the gene matches. The germline CDR1 and CDR2 sequences are MGHRA and YSYEKL. The CDR3 extends over 16 amino acids. Here the CDR3 reads CASSQDLAGFYNEQFF. For the CDR3, the DNA is TGCGCCAGCAGCCAAGATCTAGCGGGGTTTTACAATGAGCAGTTCTTC.

The gene calls are TRBV7-3 and TRBJ2-1; 11 nucleotides agree with TRBD2. CDR3 length equals 15 residues. The trim removed 5 bases at V and 6 bases at J, leaving 6 bases unmatched. Germline V gene sequence: CDR1 SGHTA, CDR2 FQGTGA. CDR3 coding DNA: TGTGCCAGCAGCCCGCTAGGGACTAGCGGCAATGAGCAGTTCTTC. This gives the protein CASSPLGTSGNEQFF.

This chain joins TRBV2 and TRBJ1-1, with 8 positions matching TRBD1. This CDR3 contains 14 residues. The germline CDR1 and CDR2 sequences are SNHLY and FYNNEI. V gave up 11 bases and J gave up 1 base; unmatched junction bases: 9. The CDR3 reads CAASLGTGNTEAFF. CDR3 nucleotides: TGTGCCGCAAGTTTGGGGACAGGGAACACTGAAGCTTTCTTT.

Only one count was recorded for this clone. J is TRBJ2-3 and V is TRBV11-2; D may be TRBD2 (5 bases). In germline, CDR1 is SGHAT, CDR2 FQNNGV. V lost 4 bases, J lost 3 bases, and 14 bases lay in between. This CDR3 region has 15 residues. Here the CDR3 reads CASSSGLGMTDTQYF. The CDR3 DNA sequence: TGTGCCAGCAGCTCAGGACTGGGTATGACAGATACGCAGTATTTT.

The chain links TRBV10-3 to TRBJ1-2, with unresolved D. Trimming cost V 0 bases and J 6 bases, with 17 bases left between them. The CDR3 has 16 amino acids. In germline, CDR1 is ENHRY, CDR2 SYGVKD. CDR3 sequence: CAISESRASLPNGYTF. In nucleotides, the CDR3 is TGTGCCATCAGTGAGTCGCGGGCTTCTCTCCCTAATGGCTACACCTTC.

The rearrangement joins TRBV9 to TRBJ2-3; possibly TRBD1 for D (5 bases). Per germline, CDR1 SGDLS and CDR2 YYNGEE. Trimming took off 3 bases at V and 0 bases at J, with 11 bases between the two ends. This CDR3 has 15 amino acids. In nucleotides, the CDR3 is TGTGCCAGCAGCGCCTCAGGGATTAGCACAGATACGCAGTATTTT. This gives the protein CASSASGISTDTQYF.

The chain employs TRBV12-3 or TRBV12-4 and TRBJ1-2; D ambiguous. Trimming removed 5 bases at V and 3 bases at J, with 10 bases between. The CDR3 contains 13 residues. CDR3 DNA sequence: TGTGCCAGCAGTGAGACTGCCCACTATGGCTACACCTTC. It encodes CASSETAHYGYTF.

The chain links TRBV11-3 to TRBJ2-7; D is perhaps TRBD1 (5 bases). Germline CDR1 is SGHNT and CDR2 is YENEEA. CDR3 length: 13 amino acids. The V and J ends lost 4 bases and 4 bases respectively, with 11 bases between them. The CDR3 sequence is CASSSTDSYEQYF. CDR3 DNA: TGTGCCAGCAGCTCCACCGACAGTTACGAGCAGTACTTC. Complete variable domain (other parts from reference TRBV11-3 and TRBJ2-7): EAGVVQSPRYKIIEKKQPVAFWCNPISGHNTLYWYLQNLGQGPELLIRYENEEAVDDSQLPKDRFSAERLKGVDSTLKIQPAELGDSAVYLCASSSTDSYEQYFGPGTRLTVT.

In its sample, this clone was seen once. Other DNA sequences in the sample encode the same CDR3. The gene calls are TRBV11-2 and TRBJ2-2, with D possibly matching TRBD1 (5 bases). Trimming stripped 5 bases from V and 1 base from J, with 14 bases between. Per the germline V gene, CDR1 is SGHAT and CDR2 is FQNNGV. The CDR3 totals 16 residues. CDR3 loop: CASSREPGQNTGELFF. CDR3 coding DNA: TGTGCCAGCAGCCGTGAACCAGGACAGAACACCGGGGAGCTGTTTTTT.

This clone is a singleton in its sample. The rearrangement joins TRBV13 to TRBJ2-1; a weak D match, TRBD2 (6 bases). The V end was cut by 3 bases, the J end by 0 bases, with 9 bases between. This CDR3 is built from 15 residues. Germline V lookup: CDR1 PRHDT, CDR2 FYEKMQ (reference sequence). In nucleotides, the CDR3 is TGTGCCAGCAGCTTGGAGGGGCTCTCCTACAATGAGCAGTTCTTC. This gives the protein CASSLEGLSYNEQFF. The full variable domain, with the rest looked up from reference TRBV13 and TRBJ2-1, is AAGVIQSPRHLIKEKRETATLKCYPIPRHDTVYWYQQGPGQDPQFLISFYEKMQSDKGSIPDRFSAQQFSDYHSELNMSSLELGDSALYFCASSLEGLSYNEQFFGPGTRLTVL.

The J gene is TRBJ1-5, the V gene TRBV10-2; 7 nucleotides agree with TRBD1. The ends lost 7 bases at V and 3 bases at J; junction bases unmatched: 3. The CDR3 is made up of 13 amino acids. In germline, CDR1 is WSHSY, CDR2 SAAADI. Here the CDR3 reads CASMTGTNQPQHF. The CDR3 nucleotides are TGCGCCAGCATGACAGGGACCAATCAGCCCCAGCATTTT.

V gene TRBV4-1 combines with J gene TRBJ2-3, with a possible D match to TRBD2 (6 bases). The V end lost 6 bases, the J end lost 0 bases, and 10 bases lay between the germline ends. Germline CDR1 and CDR2: MGHRA and YSYEKL. The CDR3 consists of 14 residues. The CDR3 coding sequence is TGCGCCAGCAGGGAGGGCCATAGCACAGATACGCAGTATTTT. Translated: CASREGHSTDTQYF.

Here the CDR3 reads CAWSATGAGSNQPQHF. The CDR3 DNA follows: TGTGCCTGGAGTGCAACAGGGGCGGGTAGCAATCAGCCCCAGCATTTT. The V call is TRBV30, the J call TRBJ1-5, with 7 bases lining up with TRBD1. There are 16 residues in the CDR3. The V and J ends lost 1 base and 0 bases, in that order; junction bases with no gene match: 6. Germline V gene sequence: CDR1 GTSNPN, CDR2 SVGIG (reference sequence).

The chain has TRBV3-1 (or the pseudogene TRBV3-2) and TRBJ2-7, with D perhaps TRBD1 (6 bases). V was shortened by 1 base and J by 1 base, with 11 bases between the two germline ends. CDR3 size: 15 residues. Germline V gene sequence: CDR1 LGHDT, CDR2 YNNKEL (reference sequence). The CDR3 is CASSQAYRVSYEQYF. CDR3 DNA: TGTGCCAGCAGCCAAGCTTACAGGGTATCCTACGAGCAGTACTTC.

This clone has a count of ten or more. The chain recombines TRBV4-1 with TRBJ2-4; 9 nucleotides match TRBD2. V lost 0 bases, J lost 1 base, and 13 bases stayed unmatched. The CDR3 contains 20 residues. Per the germline V gene, CDR1 is MGHRA and CDR2 is YSYEKL. As DNA, the CDR3 is TGCGCCAGCAGCCAAGAGTTTGGTAGCGGGGGAGCGAGGGCCAAAAACATTCAGTACTTC. Protein product: CASSQEFGSGGARAKNIQYF.